These 24 T cell receptor beta chains originate from one sample sequenced in a study of T cell responses to AZD1222 COVID-19 vaccine (dated by TCRdb to 2020 to 2023). Library preparation used the immunoSEQ multiplex PCR assay. TCRdb provides this immuneACCESS table in a form limited to in-frame rearrangements. Some clones are lacking; in checked studies, under half of them reflect an unresolved V gene, and why the rest are absent is not known. Recorded for this sample are roughly 150,000 clones; under 95% of them occurred a single time. 1.2% to 1.5% of the sample lies in the top ten. The time point tag for this specimen amounts to: baseline before first vaccination. Sequences were derived from peripheral blood, sampled on day 0 of AZD1222 vaccination. The receptors were sampled from an adult in good health.

The chain's CDR3 is CASRDPNEKLFF. CDR3 DNA sequence: TGTGCCAGCAGGGACCCTAATGAAAAACTGTTTTTT. The rearrangement links TRBV6-6 to TRBJ1-4; no firm D call. Germline V gene lookup returns CDR1 MNHNY and CDR2 SVGAGI (reference sequence). The CDR3 spans 12 residues. Trimming left V 6 bases short and J 3 bases short, with 5 bases between.

Comment on this clone: A read error may produce the germline difference seen at one junction end. This chain uses TRBV11-2 with TRBJ1-5; D gene ambiguous. The CDR3 has 13 residues. The germline V gene has CDR1 SGHAT and CDR2 FQNNGV. CDR3 nucleotides: TGTGCCAGCAGTTTAGAGCCTTCAGAGCCCCAGCATTTT. Translating gives CASSLEPSEPQHF.

This chain joins TRBV18 and TRBJ1-1; weak D call: TRBD1 (6 bases). The CDR3 runs to 15 residues. The V end lost 2 bases, the J end lost 5 bases, and 15 bases lay between the germline ends. The germline CDR1 and CDR2 sequences are KGHSH and LQKENI. The CDR3 loop reads CASSPVTGSRTEAFF. As DNA, the CDR3 is TGTGCCAGCTCACCAGTCACAGGGTCAAGGACTGAAGCTTTCTTT.

This chain uses TRBV18 with TRBJ1-5, with TRBD1 as a possible D gene (6 bases). This CDR3 region has 13 residues. Trimming took 5 bases from V and 4 from J, leaving 9 bases between them. Germline assignment: CDR1 KGHSH and CDR2 LQKENI. The CDR3 region is CASSMDRNQPQHF. The DNA of the CDR3 is TGTGCCAGCTCAATGGACAGAAATCAGCCCCAGCATTTT.

This clone was found once. The rearrangement uses TRBV5-1 and TRBJ2-7, with 14 nucleotides matching TRBD2. CDR3 length: 17 residues. V gave up 0 bases and J gave up 4 bases; unmatched junction bases: 6. CDR1 and CDR2 from the germline V gene are SGHRS and YFSETQ. CDR3 protein: CASSLVGLAGGPYEQYF. The CDR3 DNA sequence: TGCGCCAGCAGCTTGGTCGGACTAGCGGGAGGACCGTACGAGCAGTACTTC.

The rearrangement uses TRBV7-9 and TRBJ2-3; D may match TRBD1 or TRBD2 (6 bases each). The CDR3 loop spans 16 amino acids. The germline gives CDR1 SEHNR, CDR2 FQNEAQ (reference sequence). V lost 4 bases and J 8 bases, leaving 22 bases between the germline ends. The CDR3 DNA reads TGTGCCAGCAGCTCAACGGACAGTACGGGGGTGGTTACGCAGTATTTT. Translation gives CASSSTDSTGVVTQYF.

The chain is built from TRBV7-2 and TRBJ1-1, with D hard to call. This CDR3 comprises 14 residues. Between the trimmed V and J ends, which lost 0 bases and 1 base, there was a span of 6 bases. The germline gives CDR1 SGHTA, CDR2 FQGNSA. As DNA, the CDR3 is TGTGCCAGCAGCTTAGCGCGAGGGAACACTGAAGCTTTCTTT. Translation gives CASSLARGNTEAFF.

This clone was counted a single time. CDR3 loop: CASSYALGDQETQYF. The CDR3 DNA sequence: TGTGCCAGCAGTTACGCCCTTGGGGACCAAGAGACCCAGTACTTC. This rearrangement joins TRBV6-5 to TRBJ2-5; unclear D gene. Germline V gene sequence: CDR1 MNHEY, CDR2 SVGAGI. The V and J ends lost 2 bases and 0 bases respectively, with 10 bases between them. The CDR3 has 15 amino acids.

V usage is TRBV29-1 and J usage is TRBJ1-2; D call uncertain. V lost 1 base, J lost 3 bases, and 12 bases lay in between. The CDR3 spans 14 residues. Looked up from germline, CDR1 is SQVTM and CDR2 is ANQGSEA. The DNA of the CDR3 is TGCAGCGTTGAAGTGATGGGAGGAGACTATGGCTACACCTTC. Protein product: CSVEVMGGDYGYTF.

The J gene is TRBJ2-2, the V gene TRBV25-1; 7 nucleotides align to TRBD1. The germline gives CDR1 MGHDK, CDR2 SYGVNS. J was trimmed by 6 bases and V by 7 bases; bases with no gene match: 2. The CDR3 sequence is 12 residues long. CDR3 DNA sequence: TGTGCCAGCACGCAGGGGGCCGGGGAGCTGTTTTTT. Translated, it gives CASTQGAGELFF.

CDR3 amino acids: CASSLGQTNTGELFF. CDR3 bases: TGCGCCAGCAGCTTGGGACAGACAAACACCGGGGAGCTGTTTTTT. This rearrangement joins TRBV5-1 to TRBJ2-2, with a tentative D call TRBD1 (5 bases). Trimming took off 0 bases at V and 2 bases at J, with 8 bases between the two ends. The germline V gene encodes CDR1 SGHRS and CDR2 YFSETQ. This CDR3 has 15 residues.

The V gene is TRBV28, the J gene TRBJ2-7; no clear D. V shed 6 bases and J shed 1 base, with 16 bases lying between them. Germline values: CDR1 MDHEN, CDR2 SYDVKM. This CDR3 is 15 amino acids long. CDR3 loop: CASRSWDGGSYEQYF. The CDR3 bases are TGTGCCAGCAGGTCATGGGATGGCGGATCCTACGAGCAGTACTTC. The full variable domain, with the rest looked up from reference TRBV28 and TRBJ2-7, is DVKVTQSSRYLVKRTGEKVFLECVQDMDHENMFWYRQDPGLGLRLIYFSYDVKMKEKGDIPEGYSVSREKKERFSLILESASTNQTSMYLCASRSWDGGSYEQYFGPGTRLTVT.

The rearrangement joins TRBV10-3 to TRBJ1-2; D not certain. V dropped 0 bases and J dropped 0 bases, with 11 bases sitting between them. Looked up from germline, CDR1 is ENHRY and CDR2 is SYGVKD. The CDR3 contains 16 residues. The CDR3 sequence: CAISESGQNPNYGYTF. The CDR3 DNA reads as TGTGCCATCAGTGAGTCCGGTCAGAACCCTAACTATGGCTACACCTTC.

The rearrangement uses TRBV19 and TRBJ2-5; a weak D match, TRBD1 (6 bases). CDR3 length: 13 residues. The V end lost 6 bases, the J end lost 5 bases, and 13 bases lay between the germline ends. The V gene's germline CDR1 is LNHDA and CDR2 SQIVND (reference sequence). The CDR3 DNA is TGTGCCAGTAGCCACAGGGTGCGGGAGACCCAGTACTTC. The encoded protein is CASSHRVRETQYF.

This clone has ten or more counts. The CDR3 DNA sequence: TGTGCCAGCAGCCAAAAATTGGGACTAGCGGGAGGGACGGAGCAGTACTTC. It encodes CASSQKLGLAGGTEQYF. The rearrangement joins TRBV3-1 (or the pseudogene TRBV3-2) to TRBJ2-7, with TRBD2 matching over 16 bases. V trimming: 2 bases; J trimming: 7 bases; junction bases outside the gene matches: 8. The CDR3 runs 17 residues. Per the germline V gene, CDR1 is LGHDT and CDR2 is YNNKEL (reference sequence).

The chain couples TRBV18 to TRBJ1-1; D might be TRBD1 (6 bases). Germline CDR1 KGHSH, CDR2 LQKENI. The germline V and J ends were trimmed by 2 bases and 4 bases, with 11 bases remaining between them. This CDR3 spans 14 amino acids. This chain's CDR3 is CASSPGGMVTEAFF. Written as DNA, the CDR3 is TGTGCCAGCTCACCAGGGGGCATGGTCACTGAAGCTTTCTTT.

This clone was seen once. The chain employs TRBV7-3 and TRBJ2-1; TRBD2 matches 7 bases. Germline V gene data show CDR1 as SGHTA and CDR2 as FQGTGA. Trimming cost V 3 bases and J 2 bases; bases outside gene matches: 4. The CDR3 is 15 amino acids. The CDR3: CASSLRERAYNEQFF. Here the CDR3 DNA reads TGTGCCAGCAGCTTGCGGGAGAGGGCCTACAATGAGCAGTTCTTC.

This rearrangement joins TRBV5-1 to TRBJ1-1, with D possibly being TRBD1 (5 bases). Germline V gene lookup returns CDR1 SGHRS and CDR2 YFSETQ. V dropped 0 bases and J dropped 4 bases, with 10 bases sitting between them. The CDR3 runs to 14 residues. DNA of the CDR3: TGCGCCAGCAGCTTGGAAGGGGTAGTCACTGAAGCTTTCTTT. This sequence encodes CASSLEGVVTEAFF.

The chain links TRBV7-9 to TRBJ2-1, with unresolved D. This CDR3 spans 12 amino acids. V lost 2 bases and J lost 9, with 8 bases in between. Germline-derived CDR1 and CDR2 are SEHNR and FQNEAQ (reference sequence). CDR3 in amino acids: CASSLSPSEQFF. For the CDR3, the DNA is TGTGCCAGCAGCTTATCCCCCAGTGAGCAGTTCTTC. Drawing the rest from reference TRBV7-9 and TRBJ2-1, the complete variable domain is DTGVSQNPRHKITKRGQNVTFRCDPISEHNRLYWYRQTLGQGPEFLTYFQNEAQLEKSRLLSDRFSAERPKGSFSTLEIQRTEQGDSAMYLCASSLSPSEQFFGPGTRLTVL.

This sequence joins TRBV7-9 and TRBJ1-1, with 10 bases identical to TRBD1. CDR1 is SEHNR and CDR2 is FQNEAQ in the germline V gene (reference sequence). The V and J ends lost 6 bases and 3 bases, in that order; junction bases with no gene match: 1. The length of the CDR3 is 13 residues. CDR3 in amino acids: CASRGQGDTEAFF. The CDR3 DNA follows: TGTGCCAGCAGAGGACAGGGGGACACTGAAGCTTTCTTT.

The V call is TRBV14, the J call TRBJ1-2; 9 nucleotides line up with TRBD1. From germline, CDR1 is SGHDN and CDR2 FVKESK. This CDR3 region has 15 residues. The trim removed 1 base at V and 8 bases at J, leaving 8 bases unmatched. In DNA form, the CDR3 reads TGTGCCAGCAGCCAAGTGGGACAGGGAGCGAAAGGCTACACCTTC. Amino acids: CASSQVGQGAKGYTF.

This clone appeared a single time. This chain links TRBV28 with TRBJ1-2; D is unclear. Trimming took off 10 bases at V and 2 bases at J, with 11 bases between the two ends. In germline, CDR1 is MDHEN, CDR2 SYDVKM. The CDR3 has 12 residues. CDR3 nucleotide sequence: TGTGCCACCGAGGACGGAAACTATGGCTACACCTTC. Encoded protein: CATEDGNYGYTF.

The CDR3 spells CASSRVSGSVDTQYF. For the CDR3, the DNA is TGTGCCAGTAGTAGGGTGAGCGGGAGTGTCGATACGCAGTATTTT. V is TRBV19 and J is TRBJ2-3, with 8 bases lining up with TRBD2. Germline loops: CDR1 LNHDA, CDR2 SQIVND (reference sequence). The CDR3 sequence is 15 residues long. With 4 bases clipped from V and 6 bases from J, the junction kept 9 bases outside the gene matches. Supplemented by reference TRBV19 and TRBJ2-3, the full variable domain reads DGGITQSPKYLFRKEGQNVTLSCEQNLNHDAMYWYRQDPGQGLRLIYYSQIVNDFQKGDIAEGYSVSREKKESFPLTVTSAQKNPTAFYLCASSRVSGSVDTQYFGPGTRLTVL.

The chain has TRBV6-5 and TRBJ1-2; tentatively, D is TRBD1 (5 bases). This CDR3 spans 14 amino acids. Germline V CDR1 and CDR2: MNHEY, SVGAGI. V was pared by 2 bases and J by 2 bases, with 9 bases between. Here the CDR3 reads CASSYGRGNYGYTF. The DNA for the CDR3 is TGTGCCAGCAGTTACGGTCGGGGGAACTATGGCTACACCTTC.